The 17 T cell receptor beta chains presented below share a single source sample, sequenced in a study of CD8 T cells in Susac syndrome. When the RNA was reverse transcribed, random hexamers were used with an input of about 0.5 to 1 ug. TCRdb reprocessed the immunoSEQ multiplex PCR reads with MiXCR, giving one entry per CDR3 protein. Of 150,000 to 200,000 distinct CDR3 sequences in the sample, over 85% were seen once. Material for sequencing was CD4+ T cells from PBMCs. The receptors come from a human donor with multiple sclerosis.

The chain joins TRBV19 to TRBJ1-1, with D maybe TRBD1 (5 bases). The CDR3 sequence is 15 residues long. Looked up from germline, CDR1 is LNHDA and CDR2 is SQIVND (reference sequence). With 3 bases removed from V and 2 bases from J, the gap between germline ends came to 13 bases. CDR3 amino acids: CASSMGQRRNTEAFF. The CDR3 nucleotides read TGTGCCAGTAGTATGGGGCAGCGCCGAAACACTGAAGCTTTCTTT.

The chain employs TRBV18 and TRBJ2-7, with no clear D. CDR3 length: 15 residues. Germline-derived CDR1 and CDR2 are KGHSH and LQKENI. Trimming pared 2 bases from V and 3 bases from J, leaving 14 bases between. CDR3 residues: CASSPRNAGDYEQYF. The DNA for the CDR3 is TGTGCCAGCTCACCAAGAAACGCCGGTGACTACGAGCAGTACTTC.

This chain uses TRBV5-6 with TRBJ1-6, with D possibly being TRBD1 (5 bases). Germline CDR1 SGHDT, CDR2 YYEEEE. Trimming shortened V by 0 bases and J by 8 bases, and 9 bases separated the two germline ends. There are 14 residues in the CDR3. For the CDR3, the DNA is TGTGCCAGCAGCTTGGGGACATGGGATTCACCCCTCCACTTT. Protein sequence: CASSLGTWDSPLHF. Based on the CDR3 plus reference TRBV5-6 and TRBJ1-6, the full variable domain is DAGVTQSPTHLIKTRGQQVTLRCSPKSGHDTVSWYQQALGQGPQFIFQYYEEEERQRGNFPDRFSGHQFPNYSSELNVNALLLGDSALYLCASSLGTWDSPLHFGNGTRLTVT.

The chain uses TRBV3-1 and TRBJ2-5; D unresolved. The CDR3 loop spans 11 amino acids. Trimming removed 9 bases from V and 5 bases from J, with 10 bases in between. The germline CDR1 and CDR2 sequences are LGHDT and YNNKEL (reference sequence). The CDR3 DNA follows: TGTGCCAGTCTCCGTCAGGAGACCCAGTACTTC. This sequence encodes CASLRQETQYF.

The rearrangement uses TRBV2 and TRBJ1-1; no clear D gene. CDR3 size: 13 residues. From germline, CDR1 is SNHLY and CDR2 FYNNEI. Trimming cost V 4 bases and J 1 base, with 7 bases left between them. Here the CDR3 DNA reads TGTGCCAGCAGTGTAGACGGGAACACTGAAGCTTTCTTT. Translating it yields CASSVDGNTEAFF.

In this sample, this clonotype turned up a few times. CDR3 in amino acids: CASSYAGNQPQHF. The CDR3 region has the DNA TGTGCCAGCAGTTACGCCGGGAATCAGCCCCAGCATTTT. The genes are TRBV6-5 and TRBJ1-5, with D unclear. This CDR3 spans 13 amino acids. The V gene's germline CDR1 is MNHEY and CDR2 SVGAGI. The V end lost 2 bases, the J end lost 4 bases, and 6 bases lay between the germline ends.

V gene TRBV5-1 combines with J gene TRBJ2-3; D unresolved. The germline V and J ends were trimmed by 2 bases and 2 bases, with 12 bases remaining between them. This CDR3 comprises 15 residues. Germline-derived CDR1 and CDR2 are SGHRS and YFSETQ. CDR3 sequence reads: CASSFTLRPTDTQYF. CDR3 nucleotides: TGCGCCAGCAGCTTTACCTTGCGGCCCACAGATACGCAGTATTTT.

This clonotype was observed a single time. This sequence joins TRBV4-2 and TRBJ1-1, with 12 bases lining up with TRBD1. Germline loops: CDR1 LGHNA, CDR2 YNFKEQ. The V gene end was trimmed by 4 bases and the J gene end by 7 bases; junction bases not matched to a gene: 25. CDR3 length equals 21 residues. Written as DNA, the CDR3 is TGTGCCAGCAGCCCCCCTCCCGGGACAGGGGGCGCCGTTAATCTTGGGGATGAAGCTTTCTTT. Its protein is CASSPPPGTGGAVNLGDEAFF.

The V call is TRBV28, the J call TRBJ2-5, with TRBD2 identical over 9 bases. V lost 5 bases, J lost 4 bases, and 5 bases stayed unmatched. Per the germline V gene, CDR1 is MDHEN and CDR2 is SYDVKM. The CDR3 spans 14 residues. The CDR3 is CASSISGSPETQYF. As DNA, the CDR3 is TGTGCCAGCAGTATTAGCGGGAGTCCAGAGACCCAGTACTTC.

The J gene is TRBJ2-7, the V gene TRBV12-3 or TRBV12-4, with D perhaps given as TRBD1 or TRBD2 (5 bases each). The length of the CDR3 is 13 residues. V lost 6 bases to trimming and J lost 3 bases, with 12 bases between them. CDR3: CASRPPGRYEQYF. CDR3 bases: TGTGCCAGCAGGCCACCGGGACGCTACGAGCAGTACTTC.

The chain employs TRBV29-1 and TRBJ2-2; maybe TRBD1 (7 bases). Between the trimmed V and J ends, which lost 0 bases and 5 bases, there was a span of 13 bases. Germline V gene sequence: CDR1 SQVTM, CDR2 ANQGSEA. CDR3 length: 15 amino acids. The CDR3 coding sequence is TGCAGCGTTGAAGAGGCGGCAGGGGGGACCGGGGAGCTGTTTTTT. Its protein is CSVEEAAGGTGELFF.

J is TRBJ2-1 and V is TRBV30; D ambiguous. The CDR3 has 11 amino acids. The ends were cut back, 5 bases at V and 7 bases at J, with 9 bases in the middle. Looked up from germline, CDR1 is GTSNPN and CDR2 is SVGIG (reference sequence). The CDR3: CAWSQPNEQFF. CDR3 coding DNA: TGTGCCTGGTCACAGCCGAATGAGCAGTTCTTC.

This rearrangement joins TRBV6-5 to TRBJ2-3, with 12 bases identical to TRBD2. The CDR3 is made up of 19 amino acids. Germline V gene lookup returns CDR1 MNHEY and CDR2 SVGAGI. V lost 2 bases and J lost 3; bases outside the gene matches: 12. CDR3 sequence: CASSYRPLAGGPKTDTQYF. The CDR3 DNA is TGTGCCAGCAGTTACAGGCCGCTAGCGGGGGGGCCAAAGACAGATACGCAGTATTTT.

This chain links TRBV5-6 with TRBJ1-4, with TRBD1 matching over 7 bases. Germline V gene sequence: CDR1 SGHDT, CDR2 YYEEEE. V was clipped by 2 bases and J by 8 bases; unmatched bases: 12. This CDR3 contains 16 residues. CDR3 amino acids: CASSLKTGTVSEKLFF. The CDR3 DNA reads as TGTGCCAGCAGCTTAAAAACCGGGACAGTTTCCGAAAAACTGTTTTTT.

The chain joins TRBV25-1 to TRBJ2-7; D gene unclear. The CDR3 consists of 12 residues. Trimming removed 5 bases at V and 5 bases at J, with 10 bases between. The germline V gene has CDR1 MGHDK and CDR2 SYGVNS. CDR3 in amino acids: CASSFDKDEQYF. The DNA of the CDR3 is TGTGCCAGCAGTTTCGATAAAGACGAGCAGTACTTC.

The chain is built from TRBV28 and TRBJ2-7; D is possibly TRBD2 (7 bases). Deletions cut 2 bases from V and 2 bases from J, with 13 bases between. CDR3 length equals 15 residues. Germline CDR1 MDHEN, CDR2 SYDVKM. CDR3 sequence: CASSLGRGGTYEQYF. The CDR3 region has the DNA TGTGCCAGCAGTTTAGGGAGGGGGGGAACCTACGAGCAGTACTTC.

This chain links TRBV5-1 with TRBJ1-6, with D uncertain. The germline CDR1 and CDR2 sequences are SGHRS and YFSETQ. The CDR3 contains 13 residues. Between the trimmed V and J ends, which lost 1 base and 13 bases, there was a span of 12 bases. CDR3 protein: CASSLLGESPLHF. The CDR3 DNA is TGCGCCAGCAGCTTGCTCGGGGAATCGCCCCTCCACTTT.